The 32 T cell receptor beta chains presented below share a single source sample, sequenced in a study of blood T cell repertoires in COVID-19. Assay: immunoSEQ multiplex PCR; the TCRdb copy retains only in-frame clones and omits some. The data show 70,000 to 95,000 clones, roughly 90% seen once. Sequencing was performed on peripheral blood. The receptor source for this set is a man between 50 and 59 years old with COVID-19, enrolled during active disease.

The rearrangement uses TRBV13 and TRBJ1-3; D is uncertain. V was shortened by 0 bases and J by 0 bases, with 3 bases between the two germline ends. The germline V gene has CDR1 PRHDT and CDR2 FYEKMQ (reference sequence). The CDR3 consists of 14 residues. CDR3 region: CASSLGSSGNTIYF. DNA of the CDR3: TGTGCCAGCAGCTTAGGCAGCTCTGGAAACACCATATATTTT. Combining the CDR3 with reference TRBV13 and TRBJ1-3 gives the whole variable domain AAGVIQSPRHLIKEKRETATLKCYPIPRHDTVYWYQQGPGQDPQFLISFYEKMQSDKGSIPDRFSAQQFSDYHSELNMSSLELGDSALYFCASSLGSSGNTIYFGEGSWLTVV.

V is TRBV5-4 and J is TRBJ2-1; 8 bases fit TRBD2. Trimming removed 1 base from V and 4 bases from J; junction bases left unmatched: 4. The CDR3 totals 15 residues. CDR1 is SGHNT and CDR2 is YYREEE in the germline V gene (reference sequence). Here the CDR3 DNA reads TGTGCCAGCAGCTTGACGGGGGGGCCTTACAATGAGCAGTTCTTC. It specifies CASSLTGGPYNEQFF.

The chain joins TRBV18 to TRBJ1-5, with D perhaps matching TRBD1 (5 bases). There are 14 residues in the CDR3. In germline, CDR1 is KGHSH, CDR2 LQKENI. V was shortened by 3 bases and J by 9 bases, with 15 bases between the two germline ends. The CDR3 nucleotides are TGTGCCAGCTCACCGGCGGGGGTTCAATCGCCCCAGCATTTT. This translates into CASSPAGVQSPQHF.

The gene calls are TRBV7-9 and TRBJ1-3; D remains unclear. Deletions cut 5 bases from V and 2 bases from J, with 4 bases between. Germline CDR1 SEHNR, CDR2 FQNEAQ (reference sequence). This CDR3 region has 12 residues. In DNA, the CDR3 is TGTGCCAGCAGCCGGGCTGGAAACACCATATATTTT. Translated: CASSRAGNTIYF. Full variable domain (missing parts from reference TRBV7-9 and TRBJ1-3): DTGVSQNPRHKITKRGQNVTFRCDPISEHNRLYWYRQTLGQGPEFLTYFQNEAQLEKSRLLSDRFSAERPKGSFSTLEIQRTEQGDSAMYLCASSRAGNTIYFGEGSWLTVV.

The CDR3 region has the DNA TGCGCCAGCAGCCAAGACTGGGCGGGGGGGCCCGAGACCCAGTACTTC. This sequence encodes CASSQDWAGGPETQYF. J is TRBJ2-5 and V is TRBV4-3; 9 bases are a match to TRBD2. The germline CDR1 and CDR2 sequences are LGHNA and YSLEER. J gave up 5 bases and V 0 bases, and 7 bases lay outside the gene matches. The CDR3 consists of 16 residues.

CDR3 sequence reads: CATGTGGSQPQHF. Here the CDR3 DNA reads TGTGCCACCGGGACAGGGGGCTCTCAGCCCCAGCATTTT. This rearrangement joins TRBV24-1 to TRBJ1-5, with 12 bases identical to TRBD1. The junction had 2 bases not matched to a gene; V was cut back by 9 bases and J by 6 bases. Germline CDR1 reads KGHDR; CDR2 reads SFDVKD. This CDR3 comprises 13 residues.

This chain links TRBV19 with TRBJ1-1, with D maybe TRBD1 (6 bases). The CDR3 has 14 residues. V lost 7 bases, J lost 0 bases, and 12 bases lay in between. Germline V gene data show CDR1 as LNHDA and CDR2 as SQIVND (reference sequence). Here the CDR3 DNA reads TGTGCCAGTATGAGGACAGCCTTGAACACTGAAGCTTTCTTT. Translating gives CASMRTALNTEAFF.

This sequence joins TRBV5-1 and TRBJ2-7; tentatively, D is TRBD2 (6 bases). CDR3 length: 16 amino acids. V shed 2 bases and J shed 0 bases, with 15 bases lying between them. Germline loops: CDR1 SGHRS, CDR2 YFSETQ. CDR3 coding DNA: TGCGCCAGCAGCTTTCATCACCCGACTAGCTCCTACGAGCAGTACTTC. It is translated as CASSFHHPTSSYEQYF.

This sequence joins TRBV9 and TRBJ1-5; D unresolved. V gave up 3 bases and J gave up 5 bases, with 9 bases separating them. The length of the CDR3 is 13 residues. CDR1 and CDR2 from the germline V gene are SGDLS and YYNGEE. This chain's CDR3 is CASSADTYQPQHF. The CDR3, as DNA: TGTGCCAGCAGCGCCGACACCTATCAGCCCCAGCATTTT.

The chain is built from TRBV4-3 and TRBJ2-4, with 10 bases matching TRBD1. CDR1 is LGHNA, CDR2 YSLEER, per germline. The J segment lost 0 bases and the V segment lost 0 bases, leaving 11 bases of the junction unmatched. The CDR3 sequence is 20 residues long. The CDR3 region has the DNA TGCGCCAGCAGCCAAGATCTGACAGGGGGCGCTTTGTTAGCCAAAAACATTCAGTACTTC. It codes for CASSQDLTGGALLAKNIQYF.

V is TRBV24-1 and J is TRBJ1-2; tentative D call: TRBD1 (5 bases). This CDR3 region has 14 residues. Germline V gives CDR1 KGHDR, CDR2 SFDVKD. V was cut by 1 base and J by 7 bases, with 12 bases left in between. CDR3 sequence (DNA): TGTGCCACCAGTGATTTTAGGGGCCTGGGTGGCTACACCTTC. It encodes CATSDFRGLGGYTF.

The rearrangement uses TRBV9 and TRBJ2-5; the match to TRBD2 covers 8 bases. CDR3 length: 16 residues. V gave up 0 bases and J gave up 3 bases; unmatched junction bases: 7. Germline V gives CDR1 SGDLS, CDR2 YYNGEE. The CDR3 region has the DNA TGTGCCAGCAGCGTAGGCCCGGGACTAGGCAAAGAGACCCAGTACTTC. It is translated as CASSVGPGLGKETQYF.

CDR3 in DNA: TGTGCCAGCAGTGAGCAGGGGCTGTCCTATGGCTACACCTTC. Amino acids: CASSEQGLSYGYTF. The V gene is TRBV2, the J gene TRBJ1-2, with a weak D call TRBD1 (6 bases). The CDR3 spans 14 residues. Germline-derived CDR1 and CDR2 are SNHLY and FYNNEI. V lost 3 bases and J 4 bases, leaving 12 bases between the germline ends.

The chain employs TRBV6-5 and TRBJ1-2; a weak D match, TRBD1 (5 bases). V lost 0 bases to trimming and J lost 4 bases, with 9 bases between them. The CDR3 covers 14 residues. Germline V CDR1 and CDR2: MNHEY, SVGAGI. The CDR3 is CASSYSAGRYGYTF. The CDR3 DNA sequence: TGTGCCAGCAGTTACTCCGCGGGGCGCTATGGCTACACCTTC.

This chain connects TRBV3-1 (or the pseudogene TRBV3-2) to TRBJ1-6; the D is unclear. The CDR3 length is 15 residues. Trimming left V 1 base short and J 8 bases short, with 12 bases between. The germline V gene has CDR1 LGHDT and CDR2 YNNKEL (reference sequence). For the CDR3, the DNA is TGTGCCAGCAGCCAAGTTCGGGGTTGGGATTCACCCCTCCACTTT. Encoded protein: CASSQVRGWDSPLHF.

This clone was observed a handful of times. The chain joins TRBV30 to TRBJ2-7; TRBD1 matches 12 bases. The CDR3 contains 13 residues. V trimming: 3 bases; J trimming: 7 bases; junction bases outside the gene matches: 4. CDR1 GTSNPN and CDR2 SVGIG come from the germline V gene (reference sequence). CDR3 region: CAWRGQGANEQYF. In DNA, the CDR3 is TGTGCCTGGAGGGGACAGGGGGCTAATGAGCAGTACTTC.

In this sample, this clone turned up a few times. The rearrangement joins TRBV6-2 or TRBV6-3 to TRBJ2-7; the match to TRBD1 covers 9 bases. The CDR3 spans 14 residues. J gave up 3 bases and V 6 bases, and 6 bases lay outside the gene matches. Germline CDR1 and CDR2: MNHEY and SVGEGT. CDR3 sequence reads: CASSRTGVNYEQYF. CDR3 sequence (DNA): TGTGCCAGCAGCCGGACAGGGGTCAACTACGAGCAGTACTTC.

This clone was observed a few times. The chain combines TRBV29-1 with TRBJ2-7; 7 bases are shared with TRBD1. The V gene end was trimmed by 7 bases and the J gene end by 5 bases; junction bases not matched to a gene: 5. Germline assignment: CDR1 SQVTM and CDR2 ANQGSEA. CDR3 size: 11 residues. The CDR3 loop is CSGRQGNEQYF. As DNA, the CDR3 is TGCAGCGGGCGACAGGGTAACGAGCAGTACTTC.

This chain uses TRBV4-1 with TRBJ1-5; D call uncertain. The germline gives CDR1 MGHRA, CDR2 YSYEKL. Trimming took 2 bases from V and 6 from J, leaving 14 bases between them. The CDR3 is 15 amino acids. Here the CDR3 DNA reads TGCGCCAGCAGCCAACATACAGAGATCCGTCAGCCCCAGCATTTT. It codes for CASSQHTEIRQPQHF.

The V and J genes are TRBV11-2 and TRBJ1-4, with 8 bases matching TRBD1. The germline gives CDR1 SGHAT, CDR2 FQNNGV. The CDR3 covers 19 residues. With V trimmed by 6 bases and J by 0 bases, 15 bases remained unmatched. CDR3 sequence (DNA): TGTGCCAGCAGTCCCGGGACAGGCTTCTTCCCGCCAACTAATGAAAAACTGTTTTTT. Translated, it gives CASSPGTGFFPPTNEKLFF.

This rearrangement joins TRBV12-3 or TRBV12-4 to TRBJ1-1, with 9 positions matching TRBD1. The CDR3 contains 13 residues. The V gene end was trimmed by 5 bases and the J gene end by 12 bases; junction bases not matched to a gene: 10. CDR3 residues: CASSDRGKGLTFF. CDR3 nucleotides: TGTGCCAGCAGTGACAGGGGGAAGGGTTTAACTTTCTTT.

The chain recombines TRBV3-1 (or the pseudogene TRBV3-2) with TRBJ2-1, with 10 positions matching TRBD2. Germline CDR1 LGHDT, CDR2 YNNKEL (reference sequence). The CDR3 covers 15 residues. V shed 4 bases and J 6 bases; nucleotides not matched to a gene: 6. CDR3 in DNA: TGTGCCAGCAGCCCTACTGGACTAGCGGCCAATGAGCAGTTCTTC. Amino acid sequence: CASSPTGLAANEQFF.

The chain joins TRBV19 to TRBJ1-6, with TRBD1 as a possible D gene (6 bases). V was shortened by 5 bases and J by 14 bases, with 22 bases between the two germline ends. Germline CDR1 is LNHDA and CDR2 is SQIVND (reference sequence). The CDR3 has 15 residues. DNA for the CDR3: TGTGCCAGTAGTGTAACCGGGACACGGGCAATCGCCCTCCACTTT. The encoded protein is CASSVTGTRAIALHF.

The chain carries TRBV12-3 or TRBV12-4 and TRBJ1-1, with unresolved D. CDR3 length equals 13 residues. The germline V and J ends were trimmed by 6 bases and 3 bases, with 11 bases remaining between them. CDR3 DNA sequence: TGTGCCAGCAGACCTCAGAGGGACACTGAAGCTTTCTTT. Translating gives CASRPQRDTEAFF.

The CDR3 loop reads CAWSVYRLNYGYTF. The CDR3 DNA sequence: TGTGCCTGGAGTGTATACAGGCTTAACTATGGCTACACCTTC. The J gene is TRBJ1-2, the V gene TRBV30; a possible D gene is TRBD1 (5 bases). Trimming shortened V by 0 bases and J by 1 base, and 9 bases separated the two germline ends. The CDR3 is 14 residues long. Germline V gene lookup returns CDR1 GTSNPN and CDR2 SVGIG (reference sequence).

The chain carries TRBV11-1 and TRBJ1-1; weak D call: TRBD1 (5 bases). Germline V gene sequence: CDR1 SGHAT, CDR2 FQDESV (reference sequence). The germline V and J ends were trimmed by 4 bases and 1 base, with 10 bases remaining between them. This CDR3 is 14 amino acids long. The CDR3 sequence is CASSYQQGNTEAFF. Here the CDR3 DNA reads TGTGCCAGCAGCTACCAGCAGGGGAACACTGAAGCTTTCTTT. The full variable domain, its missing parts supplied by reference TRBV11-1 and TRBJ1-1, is EAEVAQSPRYKITEKSQAVAFWCDPISGHATLYWYRQILGQGPELLVQFQDESVVDDSQLPKDRFSAERLKGVDSTLKIQPAELGDSAMYLCASSYQQGNTEAFFGQGTRLTVV.

The CDR3 coding sequence is TGTGCCAGCAGCAACAGGGGGCGCAGCAATCAGCCCCAGCATTTT. Its protein product is CASSNRGRSNQPQHF. The chain has TRBV21-1 and TRBJ1-5; no check of the table's D call, TRBD1, against the DNA was made. TRBV21-1 is a recognized pseudogene. The CDR3 is 15 residues long.

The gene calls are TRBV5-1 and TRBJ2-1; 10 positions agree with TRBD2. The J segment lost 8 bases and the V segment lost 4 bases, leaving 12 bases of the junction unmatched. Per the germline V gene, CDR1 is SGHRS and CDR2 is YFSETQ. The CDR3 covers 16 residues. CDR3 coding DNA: TGCGCCAGCAGCCCCAGAGCGGGGGGGGGACACCATGAGCAGTTCTTC. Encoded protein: CASSPRAGGGHHEQFF.

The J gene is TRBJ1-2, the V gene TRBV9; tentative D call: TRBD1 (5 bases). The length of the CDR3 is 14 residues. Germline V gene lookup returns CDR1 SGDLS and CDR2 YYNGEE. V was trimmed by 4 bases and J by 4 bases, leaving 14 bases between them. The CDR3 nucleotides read TGTGCCAGCAGCCAAAGCGACAGCCCCTATGGCTACACCTTC. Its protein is CASSQSDSPYGYTF.

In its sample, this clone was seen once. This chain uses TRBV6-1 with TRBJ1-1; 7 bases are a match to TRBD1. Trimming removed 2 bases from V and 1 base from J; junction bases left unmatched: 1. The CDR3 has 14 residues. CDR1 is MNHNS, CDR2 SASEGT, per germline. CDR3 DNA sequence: TGTGCCAGCAGTGAACAGGGGGGGAACACTGAAGCTTTCTTT. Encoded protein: CASSEQGGNTEAFF.

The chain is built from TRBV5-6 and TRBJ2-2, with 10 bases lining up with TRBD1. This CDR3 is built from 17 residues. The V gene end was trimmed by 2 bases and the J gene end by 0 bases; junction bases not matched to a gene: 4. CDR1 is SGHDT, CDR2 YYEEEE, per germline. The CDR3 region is CASSFDRGLPNTGELFF. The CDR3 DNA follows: TGTGCCAGCAGCTTTGACAGGGGGCTGCCGAACACCGGGGAGCTGTTTTTT.

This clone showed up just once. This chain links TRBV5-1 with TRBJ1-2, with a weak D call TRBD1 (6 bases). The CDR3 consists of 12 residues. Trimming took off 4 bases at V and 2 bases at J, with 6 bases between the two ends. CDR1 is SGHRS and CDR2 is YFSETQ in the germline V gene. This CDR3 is CASSRGNYGYTF. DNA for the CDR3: TGCGCCAGCAGCAGGGGGAACTATGGCTACACCTTC.